Below, one T cell receptor beta chain is given with its context. Its antigen is not known. Germline lookup yields CDR1 MDHEN and CDR2 SYDVKM. V was shortened by 2 bases and J by 2 bases, with 9 bases between the two germline ends. The CDR3 totals 14 residues. The data stem from a study of shared clonotypes between healthy human individuals. Overall study context: Used for every donor were three CD4 naive, three CD4 memory, two CD8 naive and one CD8 memory plate.

Using 200 ng DNA, approximately 27,000 T cell genomes, the sorted-subset replicate PCRs were run. Assay: immunoSEQ multiplex PCR; the TCRdb copy retains only in-frame clones and omits some. The sample records about 2.4 million clones, more than 85% being singletons. Study-wide results and limits: Generally, estimated richness proved larger in naive subsets than it did in memory subsets. Generation probability values for non-shared clonotypes were lower than those for clonotypes shared by all four donors.

Material: naive CD4+ T cells from PBMCs. As for subset: CD45RA+ positively selected. This chain connects TRBV28 to TRBJ2-5; D call uncertain. The source is a young man in good health. Some clones in this sample may be carry-over from other donors' samples. The CDR3: CASSLPQSQETQYF. CDR3 coding DNA: TGTGCCAGCAGTTTACCACAGAGTCAAGAGACCCAGTACTTC.